The 32 T cell receptor beta chains below come from one sample, sequenced in a study of T cells after yellow fever vaccination. TCRdb ran MiXCR on the 5' RACE reads and lists one entry per CDR3 protein. The sample comprises a few hundred thousand distinct CDR3 sequences, about 19% of which are singletons, and roughly 13% rests with the top ten. The source was PBMCs, collected 15 days after the yellow fever booster vaccination. All receptors come from a man aged 25-45 years who received the YFV17D yellow fever vaccine.

V is TRBV29-1 and J is TRBJ2-5; D is possibly TRBD2 (5 bases). V shed 4 bases and J shed 5 bases, with 17 bases lying between them. CDR1 and CDR2 from the germline V gene are SQVTM and ANQGSEA. The CDR3 is 14 residues long. The DNA of the CDR3 is TGCAGCGTTGTAGGTCGGGTGGGAGAGGAGACCCAGTACTTC. Amino acid sequence: CSVVGRVGEETQYF. Full variable domain (remainder filled in from reference TRBV29-1 and TRBJ2-5): SAVISQKPSRDICQRGTSLTIQCQVDSQVTMMFWYRQQPGQSLTLIATANQGSEATYESGFVIDKFPISRPNLTFSTLTVSNMSPEDSSIYLCSVVGRVGEETQYFGPGTRLLVL.

This chain joins TRBV18 and TRBJ1-1, with TRBD1 matching 8 bases. Germline V gives CDR1 KGHSH, CDR2 LQKENI. Trimming cost V 5 bases and J 5 bases; bases outside gene matches: 13. This CDR3 is built from 16 residues. The CDR3 nucleotides read TGTGCCAGCTCAATCAAGATGCAGGGGGCGCTGACTGAAGCTTTCTTT. It codes for CASSIKMQGALTEAFF.

This clonotype was counted between two and nine times. This chain links TRBV29-1 with TRBJ1-3; D gene uncertain. V lost 3 bases and J 0 bases, leaving 6 bases between the germline ends. The CDR3 runs to 13 residues. The germline V gene encodes CDR1 SQVTM and CDR2 ANQGSEA. The CDR3: CSVDDDSGNTIYF. The CDR3 DNA reads TGCAGCGTTGATGACGACTCTGGAAACACCATATATTTT.

The CDR3 DNA reads as TGTGCCAGCGGACCGGGACCGGGTAATACAGATACGCAGTATTTT. Protein product: CASGPGPGNTDTQYF. The gene calls are TRBV28 and TRBJ2-3; either TRBD1 or TRBD2 may fit D (5 bases each). Germline V lookup: CDR1 MDHEN, CDR2 SYDVKM. The germline V and J ends were trimmed by 8 bases and 3 bases, with 18 bases remaining between them. The CDR3 has 15 residues.

This clonotype was detected a few times. CDR3 in DNA: TGTGCCAGTAGTATGATGAAGAGTAATGAAAAACTGTTTTTT. Protein: CASSMMKSNEKLFF. The V call is TRBV19, the J call TRBJ1-4; D is unclear. Per germline, CDR1 LNHDA and CDR2 SQIVND (reference sequence). V gave up 3 bases and J gave up 4 bases, with 9 bases separating them. The CDR3 spans 14 residues.

This clonotype has a count of ten or more. This sequence joins TRBV24-1 and TRBJ2-3; 8 bases fit TRBD2. CDR1 and CDR2 from the germline V gene are KGHDR and SFDVKD. The CDR3 has 17 residues. V was pared by 2 bases and J by 6 bases, with 12 bases of the junction left unmatched. Written as DNA, the CDR3 is TGTGCCACCAGTGATTCGCACCACGGGAGGGCCTTGGATACGCAGTATTTT. It codes for CATSDSHHGRALDTQYF.

This chain links TRBV29-1 with TRBJ2-7, with 8 bases identical to TRBD1. In germline, CDR1 is SQVTM, CDR2 ANQGSEA. The J segment lost 2 bases and the V segment lost 4 bases, leaving 10 bases of the junction unmatched. This CDR3 region has 15 residues. The CDR3 protein is CSVVPGQALAYEQYF. For the CDR3, the DNA is TGCAGCGTTGTCCCGGGACAGGCTTTAGCCTACGAGCAGTACTTC.

The CDR3 DNA reads TGTGCCAGCAGCTTAGCCCGGGGGAGCACAGATACGCAGTATTTT. Protein sequence: CASSLARGSTDTQYF. The chain uses TRBV11-2 and TRBJ2-3, with D tentatively TRBD2 (6 bases). V shed 1 base and J shed 0 bases, with 8 bases lying between them. CDR1 is SGHAT and CDR2 is FQNNGV in the germline V gene. The CDR3 runs 15 residues.

The V and J genes are TRBV27 and TRBJ2-6; no clear D. V was pared by 5 bases and J by 2 bases, with 16 bases between. Looked up from germline, CDR1 is MNHEY and CDR2 is SMNVEV (reference sequence). CDR3 length equals 17 residues. CDR3 protein: CASSRLSDTTGANVLTF. The CDR3 coding sequence is TGTGCCAGCAGTCGGCTCAGTGATACCACTGGGGCCAACGTCCTGACTTTC.

Only a few counts were recorded for this clonotype. The rearrangement links TRBV20-1 to TRBJ2-7; D uncertain. V lost 0 bases and J 2 bases, leaving 8 bases between the germline ends. The CDR3 is 13 residues long. CDR1 and CDR2 from the germline V gene are DFQATT and SNEGSKA (reference sequence). The CDR3 DNA is TGCAGTGCTAGAGAGGGGATTACCTACGAGCAGTACTTC. Protein sequence: CSAREGITYEQYF.

This clonotype has a handful of counts. The V gene is TRBV19, the J gene TRBJ2-7; D unclear. The CDR3 is made up of 12 amino acids. Germline V gene lookup returns CDR1 LNHDA and CDR2 SQIVND (reference sequence). V lost 9 bases and J lost 2, with 11 bases in between. Here the CDR3 DNA reads TGTGCCAGACGACTGCATCCCTACGAGCAGTACTTC. Protein product: CARRLHPYEQYF.

Only a few counts were recorded for this clonotype. The V gene is TRBV20-1, the J gene TRBJ2-1, with 8 bases fitting TRBD2. Germline trimming cut 5 bases from V and 7 bases from J; bases unmatched to any gene: 10. The germline V gene encodes CDR1 DFQATT and CDR2 SNEGSKA (reference sequence). The CDR3 has 14 residues. Here the CDR3 DNA reads TGCAGTGCTCGAAAAAGCGGGGGTTGGAATGAGCAGTTCTTC. Translation: CSARKSGGWNEQFF.

V is TRBV20-1 and J is TRBJ2-1; D is uncertain. The CDR3 is made up of 12 amino acids. Germline V lookup: CDR1 DFQATT, CDR2 SNEGSKA (reference sequence). V shed 2 bases and J shed 8 bases, with 10 bases lying between them. CDR3 nucleotide sequence: TGCAGTGCTAGAACTGACCCGGATGAGCAGTTCTTC. It encodes CSARTDPDEQFF.

V and J are TRBV24-1 and TRBJ2-2; D remains unclear. This CDR3 is 14 amino acids long. CDR1 is KGHDR, CDR2 SFDVKD, per germline. Between the trimmed V and J ends, which lost 9 bases and 3 bases, there was a span of 13 bases. The CDR3 is CATRGATDTGELFF. CDR3 nucleotides: TGTGCCACCCGAGGAGCTACCGACACCGGGGAGCTGTTTTTT.

The rearrangement joins TRBV5-1 to TRBJ2-5; unclear D gene. The V gene's germline CDR1 is SGHRS and CDR2 YFSETQ. This CDR3 is 16 amino acids long. V lost 0 bases, J lost 3 bases, and 15 bases lay in between. CDR3 amino acids: CASSLGGVGVEETQYF. In nucleotides, the CDR3 is TGCGCCAGCAGCTTGGGTGGCGTTGGGGTGGAAGAGACCCAGTACTTC.

The chain has TRBV20-1 and TRBJ2-7; 8 bases are a match to TRBD1. Trimming at V came to 3 bases and at J to 0 bases, leaving 7 bases not matched to a gene. The CDR3 covers 15 residues. Germline CDR1 is DFQATT and CDR2 is SNEGSKA (reference sequence). The CDR3 protein is CSARATTGASYEQYF. CDR3 nucleotides: TGCAGTGCTAGGGCTACGACAGGGGCCTCCTACGAGCAGTACTTC.

This clonotype was seen a handful of times. This rearrangement joins TRBV5-6 to TRBJ1-6, with D perhaps matching TRBD1 (5 bases). The V end was cut by 3 bases, the J end by 10 bases, with 17 bases between. Germline assignment: CDR1 SGHDT and CDR2 YYEEEE. The length of the CDR3 is 15 residues. CDR3 coding DNA: TGTGCCAGCAGCTCGGATCGGCGGGGCCGGTCACCCCTCCACTTT. This encodes CASSSDRRGRSPLHF.

The chain has TRBV7-9 and TRBJ2-3, with 11 bases matching TRBD2. The CDR3 has 15 amino acids. After removal of 4 bases from V and 4 bases from J, the junction contained 4 bases not matched to a gene. Germline CDR1 reads SEHNR; CDR2 reads FQNEAQ (reference sequence). Written as DNA, the CDR3 is TGTGCCAGCAGCTCGACTAGCGGGAAAGCAGATACGCAGTATTTT. It is translated as CASSSTSGKADTQYF.

This chain connects TRBV6-2 or TRBV6-3 to TRBJ1-1, with 9 positions matching TRBD1. Looked up from germline, CDR1 is MNHEY and CDR2 is SVGEGT. CDR3 length: 16 amino acids. V was clipped by 6 bases and J by 1 base; unmatched bases: 9. For the CDR3, the DNA is TGTGCCAGCAGATATTCCACAGGGGGCTCGAACACTGAAGCTTTCTTT. It encodes CASRYSTGGSNTEAFF.

This clonotype has only a few counts. The chain joins TRBV7-8 to TRBJ2-5; maybe TRBD2 (5 bases). Germline V lookup: CDR1 SGHVS, CDR2 FQNEAQ. The CDR3 spans 13 residues. V lost 1 base, J lost 4 bases, and 7 bases lay in between. CDR3 loop: CASSLVATETQYF. Here the CDR3 DNA reads TGTGCCAGCAGCTTAGTAGCGACAGAGACCCAGTACTTC.

The gene calls are TRBV6-1 and TRBJ2-6; either TRBD1 or TRBD2 may fit D (6 bases each). Trimming removed 1 base at V and 4 bases at J, with 8 bases between. The CDR3 consists of 15 residues. Germline V gene lookup returns CDR1 MNHNS and CDR2 SASEGT. CDR3 sequence: CASSEGGAGANVLTF. DNA of the CDR3: TGTGCCAGCAGTGAAGGGGGGGCCGGGGCCAACGTCCTGACTTTC.

This clonotype was seen a few times. This chain uses TRBV5-4 with TRBJ2-1, with 8 bases fitting TRBD2. Trimming at V came to 1 base and at J to 13 bases, leaving 7 bases not matched to a gene. This CDR3 has 13 residues. Germline-derived CDR1 and CDR2 are SGHNT and YYREEE (reference sequence). The CDR3 DNA reads as TGTGCCAGCAGCTTGTCTGGGACTAGATTCCAGTTCTTC. Amino acids: CASSLSGTRFQFF.

This chain uses TRBV6-2 or TRBV6-3 with TRBJ2-3; TRBD2 matches at 8 bases. Germline lookup yields CDR1 MNHEY and CDR2 SVGEGT. CDR3 size: 19 residues. The V gene end was trimmed by 2 bases and the J gene end by 0 bases; junction bases not matched to a gene: 13. CDR3 sequence: CASSYAGSVAGKSTDTQYF. CDR3 DNA: TGTGCCAGCAGTTACGCGGGATCGGTAGCGGGGAAAAGCACAGATACGCAGTATTTT.

The V call is TRBV6-1, the J call TRBJ2-1; the match to TRBD2 covers 10 bases. The J segment lost 1 base and the V segment lost 7 bases, leaving 4 bases of the junction unmatched. The length of the CDR3 is 15 residues. The V gene's germline CDR1 is MNHNS and CDR2 SASEGT. The CDR3 DNA reads TGTGCCAGCACCCAACTAGCGGGGTCCTACAATGAGCAGTTCTTC. Translation: CASTQLAGSYNEQFF.

This clonotype was seen only a few times. This chain uses TRBV9 with TRBJ2-1, with D unclear. The CDR3 length is 14 residues. The germline CDR1 and CDR2 sequences are SGDLS and YYNGEE. Trimming pared 4 bases from V and 2 bases from J, leaving 10 bases between. The CDR3 coding sequence is TGTGCCAGCAGCTCCTATGCGGCCTACAATGAGCAGTTCTTC. Amino acids: CASSSYAAYNEQFF.

The chain couples TRBV10-3 to TRBJ2-5; D possibly corresponds to TRBD2 (5 bases). Trimming left V 3 bases short and J 5 bases short, with 16 bases between. The CDR3 runs to 15 residues. Germline loops: CDR1 ENHRY, CDR2 SYGVKD. The CDR3 nucleotides read TGTGCCATCAGTGACTCGAACAGAAAGCGGGAGACCCAGTACTTC. The encoded protein is CAISDSNRKRETQYF.

The CDR3 nucleotides are TGTGCCAGCAGTGTCCCCGGGACAGGGCTCGGCTACACCTTC. Translation gives CASSVPGTGLGYTF. The V and J genes are TRBV25-1 and TRBJ1-2, with 9 nucleotides matching TRBD1. Looked up from germline, CDR1 is MGHDK and CDR2 is SYGVNS. The trim removed 4 bases at V and 8 bases at J, leaving 8 bases unmatched. The length of the CDR3 is 14 residues.

This clonotype was seen a handful of times. This rearrangement joins TRBV7-9 to TRBJ2-7, with 7 nucleotides matching TRBD1. The germline V gene encodes CDR1 SEHNR and CDR2 FQNEAQ (reference sequence). This CDR3 is built from 14 residues. V dropped 5 bases and J dropped 2; count of bases not matched to a gene: 6. The CDR3 nucleotides are TGTGCCAGCAGCGAACAGGGGAACGCCTACGAGCAGTACTTC. Protein: CASSEQGNAYEQYF.

Notes on this clonotype: One end of the junction fails to match germline, which may point to a read error. The V and J genes are TRBV20-1 and TRBJ2-1; tentatively, D is TRBD2 (6 bases). The CDR3 runs 17 residues. Per germline, CDR1 DFQATT and CDR2 SNEGSKA (reference sequence). The CDR3 region has the DNA TGCAGTGCCAGAGTGGGAGGAGTTCACCGGGGTTACAATGAGCAGTTCTTC. Its protein product is CSARVGGVHRGYNEQFF.

The rearrangement joins TRBV14 to TRBJ2-7, with D uncertain. CDR1 SGHDN and CDR2 FVKESK come from the germline V gene. CDR3 size: 15 residues. Trimming shortened V by 0 bases and J by 2 bases, and 11 bases separated the two germline ends. CDR3 residues: CASSQDPYRAYEQYF. CDR3 nucleotide sequence: TGTGCCAGCAGCCAAGATCCATACCGGGCCTACGAGCAGTACTTC.

The chain carries TRBV20-1 and TRBJ1-1; D is ambiguous. Germline V CDR1 and CDR2: DFQATT, SNEGSKA (reference sequence). This CDR3 comprises 13 residues. Trimming stripped 2 bases from V and 0 bases from J, with 7 bases between. CDR3 sequence: CSARNSMNTEAFF. DNA for the CDR3: TGCAGTGCTAGAAACAGCATGAACACTGAAGCTTTCTTT.

The V call is TRBV12-3 or TRBV12-4, the J call TRBJ2-3; D is unresolved. Trimming removed 8 bases from V and 0 bases from J, with 18 bases in between. The CDR3 is 16 amino acids. The CDR3 DNA reads as TGTGCCAGCGCCTTCGGATGGTCAACTAGCACAGATACGCAGTATTTT. Translating it yields CASAFGWSTSTDTQYF.